Detailed here is one T cell receptor (beta chain). Its antigen is not identified. These data belong to a study of tumor-infiltrating lymphocytes in localized non-small cell lung cancer. Study results and caveats: Tumor T-cell fraction from TCR sequencing was not associated with recurrence-free survival (p = 0.61). Tumors had more T cell infiltration than uninvolved lung, per TCRbeta sequencing and CD3 counts.

The CDR3 totals 15 residues. V was clipped by 5 bases and J by 7 bases, with 18 bases between them. Germline values: CDR1 SGHRS, CDR2 YFSETQ. Using immunoSEQ multiplex PCR, the repertoire was profiled, and TCRdb retains in-frame clones only, with some absent. The table shows roughly 16,000 clones, with around 73% occurring only once. V is TRBV5-1 and J is TRBJ2-2; possible D gene TRBD2, 5 bases. The specimen was lung tumor tissue. This TCR was sampled from a human donor with non-small cell lung cancer. CDR3 coding DNA: TGCGCCAGCAGGCACCCGGGATCCCCCTACGGGGAGCTGTTTTTT. Translating gives CASRHPGSPYGELFF.